This TCR beta chain emerged from a study of persistence of HIV-infected CD4 T cells. Study-wide findings and caveats: CMV- and Gag-responding cells had lower TCRbeta richness than CD3/CD28-responding cells.

The CDR3 runs 16 residues. The germline V gene encodes CDR1 LNHNV and CDR2 YYDKDF (reference sequence). V trimming: 5 bases; J trimming: 2 bases; junction bases outside the gene matches: 7. Overlapping HIV-1 Gag 15-mer peptides at roughly 1 ug per peptide per mL were used. Sorting selected CD4+ T cells upregulating both CD40 ligand and CD69. CD8+ T cells were removed from PBMCs prior to stimulation. Note on this clone: Its antigen is currently unknown.

The immunoSEQ assay was version 4, run in survey mode. Profiling relied on immunoSEQ multiplex PCR, and the TCRdb table lists in-frame clones only, not all of them. The sample has around 9,200 clones; approximately 82% are singletons. This clonotype was sampled from an adult woman with HIV who was CMV-seropositive. V is TRBV15 and J is TRBJ2-5, with 11 bases identical to TRBD2. This specimen was CD4+ T cells sorted from PBMCs after 18-hour stimulation, taken from a patient who received antiretroviral therapy. In nucleotides, the CDR3 is TGTGCCACCAGCCCCGGACTAGCGGGTTCTCAAGAGACCCAGTACTTC. Its protein product is CATSPGLAGSQETQYF.